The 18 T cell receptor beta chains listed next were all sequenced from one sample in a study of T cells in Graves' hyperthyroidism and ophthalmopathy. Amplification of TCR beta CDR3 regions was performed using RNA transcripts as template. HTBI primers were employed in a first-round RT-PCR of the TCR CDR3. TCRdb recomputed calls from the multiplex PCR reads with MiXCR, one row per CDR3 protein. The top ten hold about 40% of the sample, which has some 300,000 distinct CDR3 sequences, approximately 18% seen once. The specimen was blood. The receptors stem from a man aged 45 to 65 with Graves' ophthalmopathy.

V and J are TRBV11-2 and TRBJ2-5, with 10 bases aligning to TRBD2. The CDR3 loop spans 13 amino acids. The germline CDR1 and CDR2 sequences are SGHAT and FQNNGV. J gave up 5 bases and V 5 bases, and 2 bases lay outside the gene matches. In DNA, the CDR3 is TGTGCCAGCAGCCGTAGCGGGGGGGAGACCCAGTACTTC. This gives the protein CASSRSGGETQYF.

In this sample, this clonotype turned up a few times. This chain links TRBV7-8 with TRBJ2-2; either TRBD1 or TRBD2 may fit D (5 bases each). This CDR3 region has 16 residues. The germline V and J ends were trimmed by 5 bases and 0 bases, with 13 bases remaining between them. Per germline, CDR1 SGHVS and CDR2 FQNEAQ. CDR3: CASSPGTVTNTGELFF. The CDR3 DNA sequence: TGTGCCAGCAGCCCGGGGACGGTTACGAACACCGGGGAGCTGTTTTTT.

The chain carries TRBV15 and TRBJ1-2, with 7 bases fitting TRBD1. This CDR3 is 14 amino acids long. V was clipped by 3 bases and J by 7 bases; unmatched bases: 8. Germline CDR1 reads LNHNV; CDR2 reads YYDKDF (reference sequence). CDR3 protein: CATSRNRDSGGYTF. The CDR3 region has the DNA TGTGCCACCAGCAGGAACCGGGACAGCGGTGGCTACACCTTC. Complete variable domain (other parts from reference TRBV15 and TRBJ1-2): DAMVIQNPRYQVTQFGKPVTLSCSQTLNHNVMYWYQQKSSQAPKLLFHYYDKDFNNEADTPDNFQSRRPNTSFCFLDIRSPGLGDTAMYLCATSRNRDSGGYTFGSGTRLTVV.

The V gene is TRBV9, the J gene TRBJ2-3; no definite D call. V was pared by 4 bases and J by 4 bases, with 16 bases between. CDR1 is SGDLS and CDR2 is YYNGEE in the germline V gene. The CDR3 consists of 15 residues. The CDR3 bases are TGTGCCAGCAGCCCCTCGGGCCGGTGGGCAGATACGCAGTATTTT. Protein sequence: CASSPSGRWADTQYF.

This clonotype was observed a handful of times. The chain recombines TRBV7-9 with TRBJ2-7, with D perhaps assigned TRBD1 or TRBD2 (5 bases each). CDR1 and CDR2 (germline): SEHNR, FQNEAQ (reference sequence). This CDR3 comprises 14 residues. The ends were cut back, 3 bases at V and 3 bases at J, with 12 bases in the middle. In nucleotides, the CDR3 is TGTGCCAGCAGCTTTCATGGGACCAACTACGAGCAGTACTTC. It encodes CASSFHGTNYEQYF. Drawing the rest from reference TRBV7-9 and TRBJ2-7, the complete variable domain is DTGVSQNPRHKITKRGQNVTFRCDPISEHNRLYWYRQTLGQGPEFLTYFQNEAQLEKSRLLSDRFSAERPKGSFSTLEIQRTEQGDSAMYLCASSFHGTNYEQYFGPGTRLTVT.

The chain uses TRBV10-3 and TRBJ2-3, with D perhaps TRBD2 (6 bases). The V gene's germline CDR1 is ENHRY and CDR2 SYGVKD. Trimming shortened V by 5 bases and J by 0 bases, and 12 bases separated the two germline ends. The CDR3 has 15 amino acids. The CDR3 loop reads CAISYAGTSTDTQYF. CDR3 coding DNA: TGTGCCATCAGTTATGCGGGAACTAGCACAGATACGCAGTATTTT.

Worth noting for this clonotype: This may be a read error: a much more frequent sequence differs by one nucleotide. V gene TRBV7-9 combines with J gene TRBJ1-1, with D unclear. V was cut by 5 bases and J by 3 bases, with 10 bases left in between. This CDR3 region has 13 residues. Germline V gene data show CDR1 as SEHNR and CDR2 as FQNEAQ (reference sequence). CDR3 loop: CASSRASDTEAFF. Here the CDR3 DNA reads TGTGCCAGCAGCCGGGCGTCGGACACTGAAGCTTTCTTT.

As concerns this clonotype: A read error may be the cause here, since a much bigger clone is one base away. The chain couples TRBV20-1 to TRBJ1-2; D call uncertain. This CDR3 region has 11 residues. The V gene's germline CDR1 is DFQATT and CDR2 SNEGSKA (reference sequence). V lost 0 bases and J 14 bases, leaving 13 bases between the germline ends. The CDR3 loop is CSARERAQYTF. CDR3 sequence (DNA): TGCAGTGCTAGAGAACGGGCTCAGTATACCTTC.

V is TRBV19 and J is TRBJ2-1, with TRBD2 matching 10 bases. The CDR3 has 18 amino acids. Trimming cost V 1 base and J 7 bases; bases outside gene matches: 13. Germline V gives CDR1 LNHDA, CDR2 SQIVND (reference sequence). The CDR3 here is CASSIAHKGAGGPNEQFF. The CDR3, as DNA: TGTGCCAGTAGTATAGCCCACAAAGGAGCGGGAGGGCCTAATGAGCAGTTCTTC. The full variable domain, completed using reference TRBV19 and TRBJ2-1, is DGGITQSPKYLFRKEGQNVTLSCEQNLNHDAMYWYRQDPGQGLRLIYYSQIVNDFQKGDIAEGYSVSREKKESFPLTVTSAQKNPTAFYLCASSIAHKGAGGPNEQFFGPGTRLTVL.

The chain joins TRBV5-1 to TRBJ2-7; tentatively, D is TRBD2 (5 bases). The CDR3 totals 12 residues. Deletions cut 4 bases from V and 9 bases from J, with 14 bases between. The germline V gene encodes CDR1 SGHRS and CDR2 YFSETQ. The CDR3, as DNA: TGCGCCAGCAGCCTAGCCCCCAGCGGGCAGTACTTC. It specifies CASSLAPSGQYF.

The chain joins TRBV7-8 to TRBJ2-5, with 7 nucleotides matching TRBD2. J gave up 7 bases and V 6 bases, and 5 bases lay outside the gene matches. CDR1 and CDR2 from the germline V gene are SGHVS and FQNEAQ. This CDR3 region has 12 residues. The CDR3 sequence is CASSWGGGTQYF. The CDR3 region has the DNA TGTGCCAGCAGTTGGGGGGGAGGGACCCAGTACTTC.

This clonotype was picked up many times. The CDR3 sequence is CASSRARGGNNEQFF. Written as DNA, the CDR3 is TGTGCCAGCAGCCGTGCCCGAGGGGGTAATAATGAGCAGTTCTTC. J is TRBJ2-1 and V is TRBV11-1, with D perhaps matching TRBD1 (6 bases). The ends were cut back, 5 bases at V and 7 bases at J, with 18 bases in the middle. CDR1 is SGHAT and CDR2 is FQDESV in the germline V gene (reference sequence). The CDR3 length is 15 residues.

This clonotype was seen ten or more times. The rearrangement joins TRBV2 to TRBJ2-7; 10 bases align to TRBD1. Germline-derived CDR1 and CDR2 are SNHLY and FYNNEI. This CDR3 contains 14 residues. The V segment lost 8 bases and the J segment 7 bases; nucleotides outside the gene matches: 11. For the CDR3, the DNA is TGTGCCAGCGTGTCTGGGACAGGGGCAGGAGAGCAGTACTTC. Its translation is CASVSGTGAGEQYF.

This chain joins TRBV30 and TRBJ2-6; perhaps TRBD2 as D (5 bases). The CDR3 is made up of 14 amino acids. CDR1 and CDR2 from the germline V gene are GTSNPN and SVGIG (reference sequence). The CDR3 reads CAGPGKSGANVLTF. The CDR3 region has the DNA TGTGCTGGGCCGGGGAAGTCCGGGGCCAACGTCCTGACTTTC.

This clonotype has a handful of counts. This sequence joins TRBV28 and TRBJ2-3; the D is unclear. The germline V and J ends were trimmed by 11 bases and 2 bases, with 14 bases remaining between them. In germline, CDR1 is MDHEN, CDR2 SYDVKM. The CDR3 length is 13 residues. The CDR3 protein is CARFASITDTQYF. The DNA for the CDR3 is TGTGCCCGCTTCGCGTCGATCACAGATACGCAGTATTTT.

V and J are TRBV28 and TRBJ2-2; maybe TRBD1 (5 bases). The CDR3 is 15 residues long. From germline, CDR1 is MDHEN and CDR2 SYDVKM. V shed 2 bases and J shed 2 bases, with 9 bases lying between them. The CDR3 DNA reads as TGTGCCAGCAGTTTAAAGGGGCGCAACACCGGGGAGCTGTTTTTT. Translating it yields CASSLKGRNTGELFF.

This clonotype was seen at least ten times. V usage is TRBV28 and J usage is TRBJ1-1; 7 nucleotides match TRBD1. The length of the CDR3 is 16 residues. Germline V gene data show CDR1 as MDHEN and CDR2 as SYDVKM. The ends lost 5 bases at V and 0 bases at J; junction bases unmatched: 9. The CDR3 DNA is TGTGCCAGCAGTCCTCGGACAGGCTTCATGAACACTGAAGCTTTCTTT. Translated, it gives CASSPRTGFMNTEAFF.

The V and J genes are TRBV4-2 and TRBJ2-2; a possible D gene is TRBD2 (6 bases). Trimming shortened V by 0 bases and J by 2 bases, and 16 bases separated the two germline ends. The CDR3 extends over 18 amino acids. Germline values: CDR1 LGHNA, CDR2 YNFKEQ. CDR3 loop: CASSQDPVGSGNTGELFF. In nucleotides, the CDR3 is TGTGCCAGCAGCCAAGATCCGGTTGGTAGCGGTAACACCGGGGAGCTGTTTTTT.